This TCR beta chain was profiled in a study of vaccination effects on CD4 cells after COVID-19 (dated by TCRdb to the early 2020s). Turning to the overall study: Across the study, the median time from the second dose to post-vaccine sampling was 72 days (range 14 to 241). SARS-CoV-2 spike-specific CD4+ TCR repertoires were compared before and after mRNA vaccination in COVID-19 convalescent patients and in infection-naive vaccine recipients. The Oncomine TCR Beta short-read assay on an Illumina iSeq 100 was used to sequence cultures from other donors in the study. A total of 10 COVID-19 convalescent patients and several SARS-CoV-2-naive healthy vaccine recipients were included in the full study.

Via the germline V gene, CDR1 is MGHRA and CDR2 YSYEKL. From the cysteine up to the phenylalanine, the CDR3 has a length of 14 residues. The read is trimmed to its CDR3 DNA, 42 bases read in frame from base 1. A distance of 12 bases separates the germline ends of V and J, which lose 7 bases and 0 bases respectively. This clone was recorded only once. Its antigen is still unknown. No per-base quality is available; no much larger clone lies one base away. In the ViraFEST assay, PBMC were stimulated with viral peptide pools, and TCR sequencing was then used to find antigen-specific CD4+ T cell clonotypes based on their expansion. After about 9 days of culture, CD4+ T cells were isolated with the EasySep CD4+ T cell isolation kit. Each participant received two doses of an mRNA SARS-CoV-2 vaccine, either BNT162b2 or mRNA-1273. Negative nucleocapsid antibody results before and after vaccination confirmed that the healthy vaccine recipients had no prior SARS-CoV-2 infection. Some 2 million PBMC per well were cultured in IMDM with 5% human AB serum, 9 to 10 IU/ml IL-2 and gentamicin, plus 10 ug/ml peptides. On days 3 and 7, half of the culture medium was replaced with fresh IL-2-containing medium. Each peptide stimulation condition was cultured in triplicate wells unless otherwise noted. Using Ficoll-Paque Plus gradient centrifugation, PBMC were separated from whole blood and then either used fresh or cryopreserved at -140C. Overlapping peptide pools spanned the spike proteins of SARS-CoV-2 and the common cold coronaviruses HCoV-NL63, HCoV-OC43 and HCoV-229E. The QIAamp micro DNA kit was used to extract genomic DNA from the cultured CD4+ T cells.

The library came from the immunoSEQ multiplex PCR assay. DNA from the CD4+ T cells that had been cultured and isolated underwent TCR beta CDR3 sequencing. The authors processed their data as follows. Non-productive TCR sequences were removed, reads were trimmed to the CDR3 region, and CDR3s of at least 7 amino acids were retained. The MANAFEST web app was used to pick out antigen-specific clonotypes by comparing their expansion in peptide wells with that in reference cultures. For clones to be considered positive, expansion at FDR<0.05 versus reference and all other wells, an odds ratio above 5, and a frequency above 0.1% in two replicate wells were required. A clonotype was defined as cross-reactive if the clonotype was significantly expanded both in SARS-CoV-2 spike wells and in at least one common cold coronavirus spike condition. CDR3 similarity was assessed by Levenshtein distance with the stringdist R package, and unrooted trees were built with ape in R 3.6.1. This immuneACCESS table, as held by TCRdb, lists in-frame sequences with V and J called but not all clones. Of the missing ones, under half trace to an unresolved V gene in checked studies; the others have no known cause. V, J and clone size reflect that table, while D and trimming were determined from the DNA. The sample table records nearly 30,000 clones; approximately 79% of these occur just once. The ten biggest clones cover 5.5% to 7.5% of the sample.

Overall study outcomes, separate from this receptor: The study was limited by a small number of convalescent patients, and early post-infection timepoints were lacking. At late post-vaccination timepoints, both infection-induced and vaccine-induced clones showed marked clonal contraction, consistent with waning T cell responses. Among healthy vaccine recipients, nearly all vaccine-induced clones were SARS-CoV-2 mono-reactive, and only 1 of 255 was cross-reactive with common cold coronaviruses.

The receptor comes from a human donor who received a COVID-19 vaccine. Some clones in this sample may be carry-over from other donors' samples. This specimen consisted of CD4+ T cells from PBMCs cultured with SARS-CoV-2 spike peptides, obtained after COVID-19 vaccination. The cell subset or site label here, explained by the study, means: SARS-CoV-2 spike overlapping peptide pool stimulation. This chain joins TRBV4-1 to TRBJ2-5; the D segment cannot be called with confidence. For the CDR3, the sequence is CASNARPNQETQYF. The nucleotide sequence is given as TGCGCCAGCAACGCACGACCGAACCAAGAGACCCAGTACTTC.